A single sample is the source of the 18 T cell receptor beta chains below, sequenced in a study of T cells in Graves' hyperthyroidism and ophthalmopathy (dated by TCRdb to between 2017 and 2020). Preparation of the library involved multiplex PCR. The instrument given in TCRdb is Illumina HiSeq 2000. TCR beta CDR3 regions were amplified from RNA transcripts. The first round of RT-PCR for the TCR CDR3 was performed with the HTBI primer set and the Qiagen OneStep RT-PCR kit. The public reads were run again by TCRdb, first through fastp at Q25 and then through MiXCR, and only productive beta chains were kept. Every CDR3 protein is listed once, alongside the most common genes and DNA of its rows. Counted in this sample were hundreds of thousands of distinct CDR3 sequences; around 16% of them appeared once. Approximately 3.5% of the sample goes to the ten largest clones. Input material: blood. These TCRs come from a woman in her forties with Graves' ophthalmopathy.

This clonotype showed up just a few times. The chain is built from TRBV6-2 or TRBV6-3 and TRBJ2-1; the D gene is possibly TRBD1 (6 bases). The CDR3 spans 14 residues. Looked up from germline, CDR1 is MNHEY and CDR2 is SVGEGT. Here the CDR3 reads CASFRGSSYNEQFF. In nucleotides, the CDR3 is TGTGCTTCGTTCAGGGGTAGCTCCTACAATGAGCAGTTCTTC.

This clonotype was seen many times. The genes are TRBV2 and TRBJ2-7, with D unclear. The CDR3 extends over 14 amino acids. Germline V gene data show CDR1 as SNHLY and CDR2 as FYNNEI. The V end lost 6 bases, the J end lost 0 bases, and 12 bases lay between the germline ends. DNA for the CDR3: TGTGCCAGCAGGACGGGCACCAGCTCCTACGAGCAGTACTTC. Its translation is CASRTGTSSYEQYF.

This clonotype was seen ten or more times. J is TRBJ2-7 and V is TRBV7-2; D tentatively fits TRBD1 or TRBD2 (5 bases each). V dropped 4 bases and J dropped 6 bases, with 22 bases sitting between them. Germline V CDR1 and CDR2: SGHTA, FQGNSA. CDR3 length equals 16 residues. Here the CDR3 reads CASSSQPGRLYSEQYF. CDR3 nucleotides: TGTGCCAGCAGCTCCCAGCCGGGACGTCTCTACTCCGAGCAGTACTTC.

Ten or more counts support this clonotype. The rearrangement uses TRBV7-9 and TRBJ1-1, with 8 bases fitting TRBD1. V shed 4 bases and J 5 bases; nucleotides not matched to a gene: 15. Germline-derived CDR1 and CDR2 are SEHNR and FQNEAQ (reference sequence). This CDR3 contains 17 residues. CDR3 sequence: CASSSSRTGRERTEAFF. In nucleotides, the CDR3 is TGTGCCAGCAGCTCATCCAGGACAGGGAGGGAGCGGACTGAAGCTTTCTTT. The variable domain in full, completed from reference TRBV7-9 and TRBJ1-1, reads DTGVSQNPRHKITKRGQNVTFRCDPISEHNRLYWYRQTLGQGPEFLTYFQNEAQLEKSRLLSDRFSAERPKGSFSTLEIQRTEQGDSAMYLCASSSSRTGRERTEAFFGQGTRLTVV.

Concerning this clonotype itself: At one of its ends the junction is not consistent with the germline gene, which may arise from a read error. The chain recombines TRBV28 with TRBJ2-7; D is unresolved. Germline V gives CDR1 MDHEN, CDR2 SYDVKM. This CDR3 contains 11 residues. CDR3 region: CASSLEYEQHF. As DNA, the CDR3 is TGTGCCAGCAGTTTGGAGTACGAGCAGCACTTC.

This clonotype has ten or more counts. The junction departs from the called germline gene at one end, perhaps through a read error. J is TRBJ2-2 and V is TRBV11-3, with TRBD2 identical over 9 bases. CDR1 is SGHNT, CDR2 YENEEA, per germline. CDR3 length equals 16 residues. This CDR3 is CASRAETSGGTGKLFF. The DNA for the CDR3 is TGTGCCAGCCGCGCAGAGACCAGCGGGGGGACCGGGAAGCTGTTTTTT.

This clonotype was seen more than once but under ten times. The chain recombines TRBV19 with TRBJ2-2, with TRBD2 as a possible D gene (6 bases). V was clipped by 1 base and J by 6 bases, with 6 bases between them. Germline V gives CDR1 LNHDA, CDR2 SQIVND (reference sequence). The CDR3 covers 13 residues. The CDR3 DNA sequence: TGTGCCAGTAGTATAGCGGGGGCCGGGGAGCTGTTTTTT. Protein sequence: CASSIAGAGELFF.

Ten or more counts support this clonotype. The chain has TRBV20-1 and TRBJ2-5; D not resolved. Germline CDR1 reads DFQATT; CDR2 reads SNEGSKA (reference sequence). V was pared by 5 bases and J by 5 bases, with 9 bases between. The CDR3 is made up of 11 amino acids. The CDR3 loop reads CSAHWTETQYF. The CDR3 nucleotides are TGCAGTGCTCACTGGACGGAGACCCAGTACTTC.

CDR3 coding DNA: TGTGCCAGCAGTTTAGAGGTAGGTACGCAGTATTTT. Amino acid sequence: CASSLEVGTQYF. This rearrangement joins TRBV28 to TRBJ2-3; no clear D gene. The CDR3 sequence is 12 residues long. Trimming took 2 bases from V and 8 from J, leaving 8 bases between them. The V gene's germline CDR1 is MDHEN and CDR2 SYDVKM.

The chain couples TRBV18 to TRBJ1-3; maybe TRBD1 (6 bases). CDR1 is KGHSH, CDR2 LQKENI, per germline. CDR3 length equals 15 residues. The V gene lost 4 bases and the J gene lost 4 bases, with 14 bases spanning the gap. The CDR3 DNA reads TGTGCCAGCTCACGCGGCCAGGGGACGGGAAACACCATATATTTT. Translation: CASSRGQGTGNTIYF.

This clonotype showed up many times. The V call is TRBV5-6, the J call TRBJ1-6; D not resolved. Deletions cut 2 bases from V and 10 bases from J, with 7 bases between. The CDR3 is 12 residues long. The V gene's germline CDR1 is SGHDT and CDR2 YYEEEE. The DNA for the CDR3 is TGTGCCAGCAGCTTTGGGCGGTCACCCCTCCACTTT. Its translation is CASSFGRSPLHF.

The genes are TRBV9 and TRBJ1-1; TRBD1 matches at 7 bases. The length of the CDR3 is 16 residues. Germline CDR1 and CDR2: SGDLS and YYNGEE. Germline trimming cut 3 bases from V and 3 bases from J; bases unmatched to any gene: 11. CDR3 coding DNA: TGTGCCAGCAGCGACAAATACAGGGGAGGGGACACTGAAGCTTTCTTT. Encoded protein: CASSDKYRGGDTEAFF.

This clonotype was found a few times. The V call is TRBV28, the J call TRBJ2-1, with 12 nucleotides matching TRBD2. V shed 5 bases, J shed 10 bases, and the junction held 18 bases outside the gene matches. Germline assignment: CDR1 MDHEN and CDR2 SYDVKM. The CDR3 is 18 amino acids. CDR3 DNA sequence: TGTGCCAGCAGTAAGCTCTACCTGAGGACTAGCGGGATTAGGGAGCAGTTCTTC. It is translated as CASSKLYLRTSGIREQFF. The variable domain in full, completed from reference TRBV28 and TRBJ2-1, reads DVKVTQSSRYLVKRTGEKVFLECVQDMDHENMFWYRQDPGLGLRLIYFSYDVKMKEKGDIPEGYSVSREKKERFSLILESASTNQTSMYLCASSKLYLRTSGIREQFFGPGTRLTVL.

This clonotype was observed many times. This chain links TRBV6-5 with TRBJ1-2, with TRBD1 as a possible D gene (5 bases). Germline V gene sequence: CDR1 MNHEY, CDR2 SVGAGI. CDR3 length equals 16 residues. With 0 bases removed from V and 3 bases from J, the gap between germline ends came to 14 bases. CDR3 sequence reads: CASSYSILGTDYGYTF. In DNA, the CDR3 is TGTGCCAGCAGTTACTCTATTCTGGGGACGGACTATGGCTACACCTTC.

Comments on this clonotype: Given a much more abundant clone one base away, this may be a read error. This CDR3 reads CASSPRQVQETQYF. DNA for the CDR3: TGTGCCAGCTCACCTCGACAGGTCCAAGAGACCCAGTACTTC. V gene TRBV18 combines with J gene TRBJ2-5, with a weak D call TRBD1 (6 bases). The CDR3 sequence is 14 residues long. Germline-derived CDR1 and CDR2 are KGHSH and LQKENI. With 3 bases removed from V and 1 base from J, the gap between germline ends came to 9 bases.

There are many counts of this clonotype. The chain combines TRBV15 with TRBJ2-3, with D perhaps TRBD2 (5 bases). The CDR3 is 15 amino acids. The germline gives CDR1 LNHNV, CDR2 YYDKDF (reference sequence). V lost 0 bases to trimming and J lost 6 bases, with 13 bases between them. CDR3 protein: CATSRDSSAGDTQYF. CDR3 coding DNA: TGTGCCACCAGCAGAGATAGTAGCGCGGGTGATACGCAGTATTTT.

The chain combines TRBV11-2 with TRBJ1-1; 7 bases are a match to TRBD1. This CDR3 is 15 amino acids long. Per germline, CDR1 SGHAT and CDR2 FQNNGV. Trimming took 5 bases from V and 2 from J; bases not matched to a gene: 8. CDR3 bases: TGTGCCAGCAGCATAACTGGACAGGCTAACACTGAAGCTTTCTTT. It specifies CASSITGQANTEAFF. Full variable domain (missing parts from reference TRBV11-2 and TRBJ1-1): EAGVAQSPRYKIIEKRQSVAFWCNPISGHATLYWYQQILGQGPKLLIQFQNNGVVDDSQLPKDRFSAERLKGVDSTLKIQPAKLEDSAVYLCASSITGQANTEAFFGQGTRLTVV.

The rearrangement uses TRBV9 and TRBJ2-1; D tentatively fits TRBD1 or TRBD2 (5 bases each). Trimming stripped 0 bases from V and 3 bases from J, with 7 bases between. This CDR3 region has 14 residues. The germline gives CDR1 SGDLS, CDR2 YYNGEE. The CDR3 DNA reads TGTGCCAGCAGCGTAGGAGGGGACTACAATGAGCAGTTCTTC. Its translation: CASSVGGDYNEQFF.